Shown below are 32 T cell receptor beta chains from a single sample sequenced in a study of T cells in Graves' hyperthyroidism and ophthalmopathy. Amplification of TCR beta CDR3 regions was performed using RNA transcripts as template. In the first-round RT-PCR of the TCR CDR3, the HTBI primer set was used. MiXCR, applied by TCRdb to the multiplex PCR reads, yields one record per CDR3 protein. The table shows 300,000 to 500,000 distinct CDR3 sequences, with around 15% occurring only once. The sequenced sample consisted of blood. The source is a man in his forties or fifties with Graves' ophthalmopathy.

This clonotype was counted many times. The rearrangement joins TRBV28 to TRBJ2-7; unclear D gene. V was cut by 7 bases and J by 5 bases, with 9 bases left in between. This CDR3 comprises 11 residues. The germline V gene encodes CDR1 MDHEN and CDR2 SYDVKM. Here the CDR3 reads CASTFVHEQYF. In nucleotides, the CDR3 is TGTGCCAGCACGTTTGTCCACGAGCAGTACTTC.

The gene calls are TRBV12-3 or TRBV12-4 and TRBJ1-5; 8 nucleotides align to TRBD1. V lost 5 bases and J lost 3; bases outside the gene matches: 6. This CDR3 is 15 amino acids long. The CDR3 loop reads CASSPGQEDNQPQHF. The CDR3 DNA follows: TGTGCCAGCAGTCCGGGACAGGAAGACAATCAGCCCCAGCATTTT.

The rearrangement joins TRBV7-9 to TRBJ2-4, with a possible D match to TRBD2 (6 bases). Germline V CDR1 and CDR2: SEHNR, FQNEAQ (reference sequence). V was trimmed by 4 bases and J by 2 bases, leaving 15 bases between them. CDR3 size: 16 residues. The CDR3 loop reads CASSSHGSETKNIQYF. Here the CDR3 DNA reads TGTGCCAGCAGCTCCCACGGGAGTGAGACCAAAAACATTCAGTACTTC.

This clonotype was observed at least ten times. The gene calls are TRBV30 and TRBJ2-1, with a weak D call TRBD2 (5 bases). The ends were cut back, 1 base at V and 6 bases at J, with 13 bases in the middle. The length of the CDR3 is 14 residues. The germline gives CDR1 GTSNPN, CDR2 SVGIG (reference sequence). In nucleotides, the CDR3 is TGTGCCTGGAGTGGAGGGCAAGTTGTCAATGAGCAGTTCTTC. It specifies CAWSGGQVVNEQFF. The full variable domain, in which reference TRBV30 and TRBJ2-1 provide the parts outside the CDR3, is SQTIHQWPATLVQPVGSPLSLECTVEGTSNPNLYWYRQAAGRGLQLLFYSVGIGQISSEVPQNLSASRPQDRQFILSSKKLLLSDSGFYLCAWSGGQVVNEQFFGPGTRLTVL.

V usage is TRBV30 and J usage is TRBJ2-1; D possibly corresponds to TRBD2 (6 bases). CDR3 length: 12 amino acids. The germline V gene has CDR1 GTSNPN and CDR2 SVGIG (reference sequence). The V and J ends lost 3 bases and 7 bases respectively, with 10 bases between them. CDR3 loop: CAWRLAANEQFF. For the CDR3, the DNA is TGTGCCTGGAGACTAGCAGCTAATGAGCAGTTCTTC.

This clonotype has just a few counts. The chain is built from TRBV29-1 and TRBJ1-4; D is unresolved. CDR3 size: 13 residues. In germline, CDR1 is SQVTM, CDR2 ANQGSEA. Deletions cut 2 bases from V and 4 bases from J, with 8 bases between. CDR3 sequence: CSVESRGNEKLFF. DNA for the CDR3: TGCAGCGTTGAATCAAGAGGTAATGAAAAACTGTTTTTT.

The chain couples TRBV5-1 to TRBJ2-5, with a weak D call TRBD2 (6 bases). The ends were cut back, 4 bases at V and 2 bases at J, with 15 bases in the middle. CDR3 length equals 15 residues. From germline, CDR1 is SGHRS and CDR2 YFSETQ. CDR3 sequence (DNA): TGCGCCAGCAGCAGTTTTAGCGGCGATCAAGAGACCCAGTACTTC. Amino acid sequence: CASSSFSGDQETQYF.

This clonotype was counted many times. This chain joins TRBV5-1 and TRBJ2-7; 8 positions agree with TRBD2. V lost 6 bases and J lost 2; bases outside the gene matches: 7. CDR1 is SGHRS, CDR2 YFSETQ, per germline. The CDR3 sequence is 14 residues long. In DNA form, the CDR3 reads TGCGCCAGCAAACCTGGCGGGAGGCCCTACGAGCAGTACTTC. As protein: CASKPGGRPYEQYF. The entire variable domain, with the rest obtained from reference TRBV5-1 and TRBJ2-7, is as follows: KAGVTQTPRYLIKTRGQQVTLSCSPISGHRSVSWYQQTPGQGLQFLFEYFSETQRNKGNFPGRFSGRQFSNSRSEMNVSTLELGDSALYLCASKPGGRPYEQYFGPGTRLTVT.

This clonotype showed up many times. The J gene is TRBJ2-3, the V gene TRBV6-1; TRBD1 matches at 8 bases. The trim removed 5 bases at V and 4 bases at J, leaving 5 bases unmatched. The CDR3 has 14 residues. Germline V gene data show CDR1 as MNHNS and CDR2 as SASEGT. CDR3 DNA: TGTGCCAGCAGTCCGACAGGGGTCTCAGATACGCAGTATTTT. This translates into CASSPTGVSDTQYF.

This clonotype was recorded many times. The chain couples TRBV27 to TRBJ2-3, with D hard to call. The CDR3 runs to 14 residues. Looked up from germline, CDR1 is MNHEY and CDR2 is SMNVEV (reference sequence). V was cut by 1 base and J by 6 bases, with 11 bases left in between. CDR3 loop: CASSLLGTADTQYF. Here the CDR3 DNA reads TGTGCCAGCAGTTTATTGGGAACGGCGGATACGCAGTATTTT.

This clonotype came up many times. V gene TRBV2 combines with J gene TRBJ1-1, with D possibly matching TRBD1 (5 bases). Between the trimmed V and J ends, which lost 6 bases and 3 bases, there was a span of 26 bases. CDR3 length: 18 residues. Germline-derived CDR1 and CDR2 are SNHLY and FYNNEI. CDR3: CASSGEVVRESADTEAFF. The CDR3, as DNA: TGTGCCAGCAGCGGGGAAGTGGTCAGGGAATCCGCGGACACTGAAGCTTTCTTT.

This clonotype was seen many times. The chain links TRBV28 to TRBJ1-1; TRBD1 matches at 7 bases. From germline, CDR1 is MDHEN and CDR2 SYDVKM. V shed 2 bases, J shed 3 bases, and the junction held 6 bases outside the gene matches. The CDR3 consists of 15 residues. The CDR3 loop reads CASSLEIDRDTEAFF. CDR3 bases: TGTGCCAGCAGTTTAGAAATCGACAGGGACACTGAAGCTTTCTTT.

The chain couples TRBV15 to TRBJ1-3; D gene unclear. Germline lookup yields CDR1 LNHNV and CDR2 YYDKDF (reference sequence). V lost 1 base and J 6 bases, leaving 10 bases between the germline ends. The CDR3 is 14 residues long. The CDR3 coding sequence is TGTGCCACCAGCAGAGGCGCGGGGTTAAACACCATATATTTT. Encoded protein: CATSRGAGLNTIYF.

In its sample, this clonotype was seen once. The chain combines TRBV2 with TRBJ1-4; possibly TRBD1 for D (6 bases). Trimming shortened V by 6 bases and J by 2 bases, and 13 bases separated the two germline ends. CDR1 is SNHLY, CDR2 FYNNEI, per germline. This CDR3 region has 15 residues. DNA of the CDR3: TGTGCCAGCAGCGGAACAGGGAGCACTAATGAAAAACTGTTTTTT. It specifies CASSGTGSTNEKLFF.

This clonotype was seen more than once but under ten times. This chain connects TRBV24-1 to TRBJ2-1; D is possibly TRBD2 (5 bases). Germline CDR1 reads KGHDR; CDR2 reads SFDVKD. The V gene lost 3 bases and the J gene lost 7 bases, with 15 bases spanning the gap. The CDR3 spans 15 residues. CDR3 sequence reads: CATSDRGGRINEQFF. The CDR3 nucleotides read TGTGCCACCAGTGATCGGGGTGGGCGCATAAATGAGCAGTTCTTC.

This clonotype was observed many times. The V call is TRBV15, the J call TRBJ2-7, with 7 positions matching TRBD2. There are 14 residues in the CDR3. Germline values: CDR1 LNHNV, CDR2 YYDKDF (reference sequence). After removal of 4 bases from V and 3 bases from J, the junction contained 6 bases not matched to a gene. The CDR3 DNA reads TGTGCCACCAGCACAGGACTAGGCAACTACGAGCAGTACTTC. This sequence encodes CATSTGLGNYEQYF.

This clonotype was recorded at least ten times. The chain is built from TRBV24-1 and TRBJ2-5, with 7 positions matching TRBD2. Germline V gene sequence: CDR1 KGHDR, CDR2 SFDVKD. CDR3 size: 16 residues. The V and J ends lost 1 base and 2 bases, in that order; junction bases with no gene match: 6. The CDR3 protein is CATSDFGRVGQETQYF. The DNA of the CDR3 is TGTGCCACCAGTGATTTTGGGAGGGTAGGGCAAGAGACCCAGTACTTC.

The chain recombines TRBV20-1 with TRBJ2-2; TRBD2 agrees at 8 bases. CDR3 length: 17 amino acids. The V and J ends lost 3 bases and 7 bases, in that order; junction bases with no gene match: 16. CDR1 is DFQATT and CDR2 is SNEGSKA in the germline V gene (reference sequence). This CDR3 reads CSASSLSLAGRGGELFF. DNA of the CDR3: TGCAGTGCTAGCAGTCTCTCTCTAGCGGGCCGGGGCGGGGAGCTGTTTTTT.

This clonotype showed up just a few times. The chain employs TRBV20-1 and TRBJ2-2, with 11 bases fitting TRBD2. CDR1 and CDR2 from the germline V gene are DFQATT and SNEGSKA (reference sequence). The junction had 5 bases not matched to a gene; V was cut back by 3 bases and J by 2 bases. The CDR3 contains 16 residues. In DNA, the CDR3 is TGCAGTGCTAGGGGACTAGCGGATTCAAACACCGGGGAGCTGTTTTTT. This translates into CSARGLADSNTGELFF.

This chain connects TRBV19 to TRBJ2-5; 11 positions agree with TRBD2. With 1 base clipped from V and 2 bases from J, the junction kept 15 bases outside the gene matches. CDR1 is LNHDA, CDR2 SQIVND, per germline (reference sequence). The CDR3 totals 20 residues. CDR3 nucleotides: TGTGCCAGTAGTATAGGGTTTGGGTTCGGACTAGCGGGCGAGCAAGAGACCCAGTACTTC. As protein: CASSIGFGFGLAGEQETQYF.

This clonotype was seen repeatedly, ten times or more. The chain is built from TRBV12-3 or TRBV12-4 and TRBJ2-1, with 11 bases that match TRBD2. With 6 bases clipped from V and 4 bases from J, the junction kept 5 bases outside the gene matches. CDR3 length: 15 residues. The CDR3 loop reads CASSHGTSGYNEQFF. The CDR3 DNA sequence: TGTGCCAGCAGCCATGGGACTAGCGGTTACAATGAGCAGTTCTTC.

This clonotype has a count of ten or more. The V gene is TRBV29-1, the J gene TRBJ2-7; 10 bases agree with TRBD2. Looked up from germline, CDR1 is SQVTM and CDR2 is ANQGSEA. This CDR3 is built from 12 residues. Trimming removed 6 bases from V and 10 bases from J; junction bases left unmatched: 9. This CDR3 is CSVGLAKLEQYF. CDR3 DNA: TGCAGCGTGGGACTAGCGAAACTGGAACAGTACTTC.

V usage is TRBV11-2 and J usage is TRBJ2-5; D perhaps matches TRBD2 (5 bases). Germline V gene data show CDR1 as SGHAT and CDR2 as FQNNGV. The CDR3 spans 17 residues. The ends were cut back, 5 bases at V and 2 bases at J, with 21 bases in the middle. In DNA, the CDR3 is TGTGCCAGCAGCCCGGGATGGACCGAAGCCTCTCAAGAGACCCAGTACTTC. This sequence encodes CASSPGWTEASQETQYF.

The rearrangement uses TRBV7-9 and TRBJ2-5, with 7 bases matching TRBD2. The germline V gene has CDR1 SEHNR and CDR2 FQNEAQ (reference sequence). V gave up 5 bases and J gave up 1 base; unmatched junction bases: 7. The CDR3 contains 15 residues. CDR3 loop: CASSGGSGPQETQYF. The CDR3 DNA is TGTGCCAGCAGCGGAGGTAGCGGGCCCCAAGAGACCCAGTACTTC.

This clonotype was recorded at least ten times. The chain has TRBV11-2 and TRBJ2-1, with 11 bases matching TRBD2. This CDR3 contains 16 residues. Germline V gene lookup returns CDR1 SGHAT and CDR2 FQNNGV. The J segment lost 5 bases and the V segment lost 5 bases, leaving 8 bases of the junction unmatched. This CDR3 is CASSLVGLAENNEQFF. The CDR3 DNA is TGTGCCAGCAGCCTAGTGGGACTAGCGGAGAACAATGAGCAGTTCTTC.

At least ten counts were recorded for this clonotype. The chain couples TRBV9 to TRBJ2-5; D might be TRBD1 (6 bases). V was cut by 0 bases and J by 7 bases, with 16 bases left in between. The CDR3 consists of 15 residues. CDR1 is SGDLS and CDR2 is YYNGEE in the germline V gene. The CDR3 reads CASSVDGAGVGTQYF. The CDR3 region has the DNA TGTGCCAGCAGCGTAGATGGAGCAGGGGTTGGGACCCAGTACTTC.

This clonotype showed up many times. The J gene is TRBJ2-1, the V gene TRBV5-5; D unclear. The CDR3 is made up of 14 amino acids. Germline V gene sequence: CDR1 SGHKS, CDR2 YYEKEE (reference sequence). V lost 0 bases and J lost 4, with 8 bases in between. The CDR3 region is CASSLASGYNEQFF. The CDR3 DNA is TGTGCCAGCAGCTTGGCCTCCGGGTACAATGAGCAGTTCTTC.

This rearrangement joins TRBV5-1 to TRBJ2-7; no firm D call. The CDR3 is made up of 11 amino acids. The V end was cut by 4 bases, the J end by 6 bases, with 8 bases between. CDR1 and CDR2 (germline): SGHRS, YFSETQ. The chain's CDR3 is CASSVDSEQYF. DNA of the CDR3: TGCGCCAGCAGCGTTGACTCCGAGCAGTACTTC.

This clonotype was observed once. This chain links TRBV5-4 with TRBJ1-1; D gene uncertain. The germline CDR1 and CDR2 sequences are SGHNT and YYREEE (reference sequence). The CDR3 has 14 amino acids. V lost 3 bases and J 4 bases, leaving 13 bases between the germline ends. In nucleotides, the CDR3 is TGTGCCAGCAGCTCCCGGACTGCCCTCACTGAAGCTTTCTTT. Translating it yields CASSSRTALTEAFF.

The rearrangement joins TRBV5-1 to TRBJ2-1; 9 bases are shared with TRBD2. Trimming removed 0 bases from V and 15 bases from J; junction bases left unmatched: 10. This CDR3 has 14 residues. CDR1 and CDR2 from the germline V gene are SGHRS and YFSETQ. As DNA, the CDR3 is TGCGCCAGCAGCTTGGATCCGGGCGGGAGGGCCCTGTTCTTC. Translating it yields CASSLDPGGRALFF.

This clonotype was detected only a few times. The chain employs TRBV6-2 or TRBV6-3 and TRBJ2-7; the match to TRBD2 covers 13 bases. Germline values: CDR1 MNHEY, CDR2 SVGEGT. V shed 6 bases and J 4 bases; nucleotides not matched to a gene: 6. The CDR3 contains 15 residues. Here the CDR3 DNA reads TGTGCCAGCAGCAATAGACTAGCGGGAGGTTACGAGCAGTACTTC. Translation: CASSNRLAGGYEQYF.

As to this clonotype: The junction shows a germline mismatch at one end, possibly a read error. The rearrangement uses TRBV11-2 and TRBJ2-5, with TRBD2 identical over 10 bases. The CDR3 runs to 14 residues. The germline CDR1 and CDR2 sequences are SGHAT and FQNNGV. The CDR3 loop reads CASSLVVGSGRADF. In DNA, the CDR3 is TGTGCCAGCAGCTTAGTAGTGGGAAGCGGGAGGGCGGACTTC. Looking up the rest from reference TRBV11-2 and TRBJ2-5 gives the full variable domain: EAGVAQSPRYKIIEKRQSVAFWCNPISGHATLYWYQQILGQGPKLLIQFQNNGVVDDSQLPKDRFSAERLKGVDSTLKIQPAKLEDSAVYLCASSLVVGSGRADFGPGTRLLVL.